This T cell receptor beta chain was profiled in a study of CD8+ T cells in alopecia areata (dated by TCRdb to the late 2010s). Study-level background: The treated patients took part in an open-label pilot trial in which moderate-to-severe alopecia areata was treated with oral tofacitinib at 5 to 10 mg twice daily. Amplification of TCRbeta CDR3 regions was done by immunoSEQ multiplex PCR using 35 Vbeta forward primers and 13 Jbeta reverse primers. On the human side, TCRbeta sequencing was run on scalp tissue and on sorted CD4+ and CD8+ peripheral blood T cells from healthy controls and from alopecia areata patients with either patchy or totalis/universalis disease. In treated patients, disease severity was measured using the SALT score, which gives the percentage of scalp surface area affected. Tofacitinib was given for 6 to 18 months, followed by 6 months of follow-up off drug to assess delayed response and recurrence. RNA came from the PAXgene miRNA kit for fixed scalp, the miRNeasy kit for PBMCs, and the RNeasy kit for mouse skin. Clonality in the scalp was compared among normal scalp (n=4), patchy alopecia areata scalp (n=8), and alopecia totalis/universalis scalp (n=8). Biopsies were taken from tofacitinib-treated patients at baseline and again at 4 and 24 weeks into treatment, and several of those patients also had a later scalp biopsy. The study used high-throughput TCRbeta sequencing to examine T cell clonal expansion in alopecia areata, in both the C3H/HeJ mouse model and human patients.

Spanning cysteine to phenylalanine, the CDR3 consists of 17 amino acids. Here the CDR3 DNA is all that survives: 51 bases in frame from base 1. Looking up the germline V gene (reference sequence) yields CDR1 SEHNR and CDR2 FQNEAQ. The V end loses 7 bases and the J end loses 0 bases, and a stretch of 19 bases separates them. The library was generated by the immunoSEQ multiplex PCR assay. To provide template for TCR sequencing, every sample had RNA extracted and reverse transcribed into cDNA. SuperScript III was used for first-strand cDNA synthesis, primed with a 2:1 mix of oligo-dT and random hexamers. A synthetic immune receptor repertoire was used to assess amplification bias, and residual bias was removed computationally. On the authors' methods: Raw reads were preprocessed to remove errors, and CDR3 was defined by IMGT conventions from the conserved cysteine to phenylalanine. Clonality was computed as 1 minus the Shannon entropy, with the entropy normalized by log2 of the number of productive unique TCRs. CD4 or CD8 identity of scalp clones was inferred by cross-referencing scalp TCRbeta sequences with sorted blood CD4 and CD8 repertoires. Entries here come from immuneACCESS through TCRdb and include only in-frame sequences with V and J called. Some clones fail to appear in such tables; in the studies checked, an unresolved V gene covers under half of the shortfall, and the cause of the remainder is unknown. The V and J calls and clone size come from that table; D and trimming were worked out from the DNA. The table for this sample lists 130,000 to 150,000 clones; 75% to 85% of them were counted only once. The ten largest account for about 25% of the sample.

General study outcomes and caveats: Shared TCR sequences between patients were less evident than in mice, which may be partly attributable to HLA diversity in the patient population. During tofacitinib treatment, many expanded lesional clones stuck around in both scalp and blood, and this persistence may partly explain why relapse happens after treatment is stopped. Tofacitinib significantly lowered scalp clonality and the number of expanded CD8+ clones among the top 100 scalp clones. Unlike mouse skin, where gammadelta T cells dominate, normal human skin contains resident alphabeta T cells that get sequenced too, which complicates analysis of the scalp TCR repertoire. Compared with normal scalp, lesional scalp had higher clonality and more expanded CD8+ clones, particularly in alopecia totalis/universalis, a pattern that suggests antigenic drive. Because the treated cohort was small and had only one nonresponder, larger studies are needed to examine links between baseline CD8+ expansion and response.

Turning to this clone: The antigen it binds to is not known. The record has no base qualities; no much larger clone is one base away.

The sample's time point label, in plain terms: more than three weeks on oral tofacitinib. The intended sense of this specimen's treatment or condition label: oral pan-JAK inhibitor, 5-10 mg twice daily. Lesional scalp punch biopsies and peripheral blood were collected from alopecia areata patients. After PBMCs were isolated by density centrifugation and stained for CD3, CD4 and CD8, a FACSAria was used to sort CD4+ and CD8+ T cells. The sequence is built from TRBV7-9 and TRBJ1-3, and possibly TRBD1, on 5 matching bases. Material: CD8+ T cells sorted from blood, obtained at week 4, from a patient treated with tofacitinib. The origin of this receptor is a human donor with alopecia areata. The CDR3 in this case is CASTIPGTANSGNTIYF. The sequenced DNA: TGTGCCAGCACCATACCCGGGACCGCGAACTCTGGAAACACCATATATTTT.